This TCR beta chain came from a study of T cell responses to AZD1222 COVID-19 vaccine. General study results and limits: Mapped onto spike, vaccine-associated CD4 TCRs spanned it and were dominant at 160-218 and 743-854. Baseline seropositivity characterized only a handful of AZD1222 recipients. The donors showed a predominance of white British ancestry and of females, with possible underestimation of clonal diversity. Sampling captured repertoires only after the peak T cell response.

As regards this clone: Its antigen is unidentified.

Using immunoSEQ multiplex PCR, the repertoire was profiled, and TCRdb retains in-frame clones only, with some absent. The table shows some 64,000 clones, with about 90% occurring only once. Losses at the gene ends were 5 bases for V and 0 bases for J; bases not matched to a gene: 10. The CDR3 has 17 amino acids. Germline V gene lookup returns CDR1 SGHNT and CDR2 YYREEE (reference sequence). The sample here was peripheral blood, taken on day 0 of AZD1222 vaccination. The rearrangement uses TRBV5-4 and TRBJ1-1; the match to TRBD1 covers 10 bases. The source of this sequence is an adult in good health. This CDR3 reads CASSQSGGQGMNTEAFF. For the CDR3, the DNA is TGTGCCAGCAGTCAGAGCGGGGGACAGGGGATGAACACTGAAGCTTTCTTT.